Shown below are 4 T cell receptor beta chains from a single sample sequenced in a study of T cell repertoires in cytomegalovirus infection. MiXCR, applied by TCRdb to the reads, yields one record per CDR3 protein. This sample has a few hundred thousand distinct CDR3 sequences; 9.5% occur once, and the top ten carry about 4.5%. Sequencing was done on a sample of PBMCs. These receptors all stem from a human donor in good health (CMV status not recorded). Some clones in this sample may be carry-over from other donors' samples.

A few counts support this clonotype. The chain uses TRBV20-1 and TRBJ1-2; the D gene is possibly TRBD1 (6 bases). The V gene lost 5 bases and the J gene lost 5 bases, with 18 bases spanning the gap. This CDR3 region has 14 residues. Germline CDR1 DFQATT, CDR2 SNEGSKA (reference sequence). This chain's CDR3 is CSAHSGVAIYGYTF. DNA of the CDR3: TGCAGTGCTCACTCAGGGGTGGCTATATATGGCTACACCTTC.

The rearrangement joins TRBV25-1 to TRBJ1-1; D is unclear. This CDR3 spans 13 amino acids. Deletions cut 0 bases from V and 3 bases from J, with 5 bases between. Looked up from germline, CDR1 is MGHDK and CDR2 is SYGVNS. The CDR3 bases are TGTGCCAGCAGTGAATATGGTGACACTGAAGCTTTCTTT. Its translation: CASSEYGDTEAFF.

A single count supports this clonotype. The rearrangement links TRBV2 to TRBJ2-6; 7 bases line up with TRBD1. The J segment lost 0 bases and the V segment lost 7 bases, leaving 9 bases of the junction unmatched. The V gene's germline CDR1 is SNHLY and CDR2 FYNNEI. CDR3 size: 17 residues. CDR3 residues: CASTRQGPISGANVLTF. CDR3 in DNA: TGTGCCAGCACCCGACAGGGACCTATCTCTGGGGCCAACGTCCTGACTTTC.

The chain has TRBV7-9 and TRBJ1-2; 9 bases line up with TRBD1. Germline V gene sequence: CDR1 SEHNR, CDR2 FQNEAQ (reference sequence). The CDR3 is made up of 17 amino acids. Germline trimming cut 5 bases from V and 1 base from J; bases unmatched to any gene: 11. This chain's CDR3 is CASSVLGQGTNNYGYTF. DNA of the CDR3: TGTGCCAGCAGCGTATTGGGACAGGGAACAAATAACTATGGCTACACCTTC.